The clone carrying this T cell receptor (beta chain) turned up a few times. Its antigen remains unidentified. This entry is derived from a study of response to subunit inactivated influenza vaccine. TCRdb independently ran MiXCR on the RT-PCR reads; one entry per CDR3 protein. The table lists more than 600,000 distinct CDR3 sequences, approximately 18% of them singletons, with roughly 11% in the top ten. V was pared by 7 bases and J by 2 bases, with 7 bases of the junction left unmatched. Looked up from germline, CDR1 is MDHEN and CDR2 is SYDVKM. The CDR3 covers 15 residues. Study results and limitations: T cells newly recruited by each seasonal influenza vaccination are few, the authors suggested.

The chain links TRBV28 to TRBJ2-7; TRBD1 matches 11 bases. The clonotype was recovered from a man in his fifties or sixties who received an inactivated influenza vaccine. Sequenced here: PBMCs from blood, sampled 4 to 6 days after vaccination. The CDR3 sequence is CASTEGQGVTYEQYF. The CDR3 DNA sequence: TGTGCCAGCACGGAGGGACAGGGGGTTACCTACGAGCAGTACTTC.